This record covers a single TCR beta chain. These data are taken from a study of cytomegalovirus exposure and HLA in healthy donors. Germline CDR1 MNHEY, CDR2 SMNVEV (reference sequence). There are 18 residues in the CDR3. V shed 5 bases and J shed 3 bases, with 26 bases lying between them. The PCR employed 60 Vbeta primers together with 13 Jbeta primers. Repertoires were generated with immunoSEQ multiplex PCR, while TCRdb's copy carries only in-frame clones and drops some. The data contain tens of thousands of clones, approximately 72% of them singletons. The chain is built from TRBV27 and TRBJ2-7; tentatively, D is TRBD1 (6 bases). This TCR derives from a man aged 45-65 years in good health and CMV-seropositive. Specimen: PBMCs. The chain's CDR3 is CASSQVEPSGTSIYEQYF. The CDR3 DNA reads TGTGCCAGCAGTCAAGTTGAACCCTCCGGGACATCGATCTACGAGCAGTACTTC.